The 11 T cell receptor beta chains in this list originate from one sample, sequenced in a study of cytomegalovirus exposure and HLA in healthy donors. PCR primers comprised 60 Vbeta and 13 Jbeta primers. Sequencing used immunoSEQ multiplex PCR; TCRdb keeps in-frame clones, though not all of them. The profile shows about 180,000 clones, around 82% of them singletons. Source material: PBMCs. Receptors were obtained from a man aged 35 to 55 in good health and CMV-seronegative.

V is TRBV9 and J is TRBJ1-1; TRBD1 agrees at 7 bases. With 3 bases clipped from V and 4 bases from J, the junction kept 6 bases outside the gene matches. CDR1 is SGDLS and CDR2 is YYNGEE in the germline V gene. This CDR3 contains 14 residues. CDR3 in DNA: TGTGCCAGCAGCGGGAACAGGGGAGGCACTGAAGCTTTCTTT. This encodes CASSGNRGGTEAFF.

This rearrangement joins TRBV6-5 to TRBJ1-2, with D maybe TRBD1 (6 bases). CDR3 size: 14 residues. The germline gives CDR1 MNHEY, CDR2 SVGAGI. V lost 6 bases and J 0 bases, leaving 11 bases between the germline ends. The CDR3 nucleotides read TGTGCCAGCAGGACAGGAACTACTAACTATGGCTACACCTTC. This gives the protein CASRTGTTNYGYTF.

The chain couples TRBV18 to TRBJ2-3; no clear D gene. The V and J ends lost 5 bases and 0 bases respectively, with 9 bases between them. Germline CDR1 KGHSH, CDR2 LQKENI. CDR3 length: 14 residues. Written as DNA, the CDR3 is TGTGCCAGCTCAGGGCTAAGTAGCACAGATACGCAGTATTTT. Translation gives CASSGLSSTDTQYF.

The chain is built from TRBV6-5 and TRBJ1-2; a weak D match, TRBD1 (5 bases). Trimming took 6 bases from V and 4 from J, leaving 12 bases between them. This CDR3 comprises 13 residues. The germline V gene has CDR1 MNHEY and CDR2 SVGAGI. The chain's CDR3 is CASSPRTPYGYTF. DNA for the CDR3: TGTGCCAGCAGCCCAAGGACACCCTATGGCTACACCTTC.

J is TRBJ2-7 and V is TRBV18; 14 bases are a match to TRBD2. This CDR3 has 15 amino acids. CDR1 and CDR2 (germline): KGHSH, LQKENI. Trimming removed 2 bases from V and 4 bases from J; junction bases left unmatched: 1. This CDR3 is CASSPGTSGSYEQYF. CDR3 coding DNA: TGTGCCAGCTCACCAGGGACTAGCGGGAGTTACGAGCAGTACTTC.

A note on this clone: The sample has other DNA sequences that encode this CDR3 too. The V and J genes are TRBV6-5 and TRBJ1-1, with TRBD1 matching over 10 bases. The CDR3 covers 15 residues. The trim removed 0 bases at V and 5 bases at J, leaving 3 bases unmatched. Germline V gene lookup returns CDR1 MNHEY and CDR2 SVGAGI. Written as DNA, the CDR3 is TGTGCCAGCAGTTACTCGAGGACAGGGGGGACTGAAGCTTTCTTT. This sequence encodes CASSYSRTGGTEAFF.

This sequence joins TRBV5-1 and TRBJ2-7; 12 bases align to TRBD2. V shed 0 bases, J shed 7 bases, and the junction held 11 bases outside the gene matches. From germline, CDR1 is SGHRS and CDR2 YFSETQ. The CDR3 length is 17 residues. This CDR3 reads CASSLGPSGRAQYEQYF. Written as DNA, the CDR3 is TGCGCCAGCAGCTTGGGCCCTAGCGGGAGGGCCCAGTATGAGCAGTACTTC.

The chain links TRBV11-2 to TRBJ1-2; weak D call: TRBD1 (5 bases). CDR1 and CDR2 (germline): SGHAT, FQNNGV. Trimming took off 4 bases at V and 4 bases at J, with 16 bases between the two ends. The CDR3 has 15 residues. The chain's CDR3 is CASSSPGGIAYGYTF. As DNA, the CDR3 is TGTGCCAGCAGCTCCCCGGGGGGGATAGCCTATGGCTACACCTTC.

The chain joins TRBV6-6 to TRBJ1-6; D not resolved. The germline CDR1 and CDR2 sequences are MNHNY and SVGAGI (reference sequence). This CDR3 has 11 amino acids. Between the trimmed V and J ends, which lost 6 bases and 8 bases, there was a span of 5 bases. The CDR3 sequence: CASSDYSPLHF. The CDR3 nucleotides read TGTGCCAGCAGCGACTATTCACCCCTCCACTTT.

V usage is TRBV7-2 and J usage is TRBJ1-1; D is unresolved. With 0 bases removed from V and 7 bases from J, the gap between germline ends came to 9 bases. Germline loops: CDR1 SGHTA, CDR2 FQGNSA. This CDR3 contains 13 residues. The chain's CDR3 is CASSLAGRSEAFF. For the CDR3, the DNA is TGTGCCAGCAGCTTAGCAGGGAGGAGTGAAGCTTTCTTT.

The chain combines TRBV5-1 with TRBJ1-3, with D perhaps TRBD1 (5 bases). The CDR3 contains 15 residues. V lost 0 bases, J lost 1 base, and 8 bases lay in between. Germline V gene data show CDR1 as SGHRS and CDR2 as YFSETQ. The CDR3 reads CASSLEGRSGNTIYF. The CDR3 region has the DNA TGCGCCAGCAGCTTGGAGGGGAGGTCTGGAAACACCATATATTTT.